This T cell receptor (beta chain) was recovered during a study of cytomegalovirus exposure and HLA in healthy donors. Study in general: An earlier analysis found 110 million or so unique TCR beta sequences from around 180 million T cells.

Amplification used 60 Vbeta primers and 13 Jbeta primers. The assay was immunoSEQ multiplex PCR, and TCRdb's table has in-frame clones only and misses some. The sample carries some 160,000 clones, under 80% recorded once. Study results and caveats: What a later analysis reportedly showed was that an Asian-associated ancestry cluster had fewer N-insertions than the roughly 670-donor mean. A missense DCLRE1C variant was associated with V- and J-gene trimming of TCR beta chains in a later analysis, and an independent cohort replicated the association.

V shed 2 bases and J 3 bases; nucleotides not matched to a gene: 8. Looked up from germline, CDR1 is MNHEY and CDR2 is SMNVEV (reference sequence). This CDR3 is 16 amino acids long. This clone was recorded a few times. Its antigen is not known. This chain joins TRBV27 and TRBJ2-7, with 9 bases matching TRBD1. The receptor was derived from a woman in her thirties in good health and CMV-seronegative. Sequenced input: PBMCs. The CDR3 region is CASSLQPGDRDYEQYF. The CDR3 DNA sequence: TGTGCCAGCAGTTTACAGCCGGGGGACAGGGACTACGAGCAGTACTTC.